These T cell receptor beta chains were read from a single sample in a study of PD-L1 blockade in urothelial cancer. This table comes from immunoSEQ multiplex PCR, and its TCRdb copy is limited to in-frame clones, with some not included. The sample includes about 130,000 clones, approximately 84% of them seen just once. This material consisted of PBMCs, taken around atezolizumab (anti-PD-L1) treatment. These receptors all stem from a man aged 45-65 years with urothelial cancer. CDR3s include the opening cysteine and the closing phenylalanine or tryptophan. A D gene is named only where the DNA matches it firmly. Not all rows give a size; the values are once, few, many and, for expanded clones, a class.

>16|TRBD2|TRBJ2-7|few|TRBV28
CASSLNTAGGDHEQYF
TGTGCCAGCAGTTTAAACACCGCGGGAGGAGACCACGAGCAGTACTTC
>16|TRBD2|TRBJ2-5|NA|TRBV27
CASSLASGSYLETQYF
TGTGCCAGCAGTTTGGCTAGCGGGAGCTACTTAGAGACCCAGTACTTC
>14|TRBD1|TRBJ1-2|medium-sized|TRBV7-9
CASSFDTGGDGYTF
TGTGCCAGCAGCTTTGACACAGGGGGCGATGGCTACACCTTC
>13|NA|TRBJ1-2|NA|TRBV5-1
CASSFRGSEGYTF
TGCGCCAGCAGCTTTCGGGGTTCCGAAGGCTACACCTTC
>15|TRBD1|TRBJ1-3|NA|TRBV7-9
CASSSDRIRGNTIYF
TGTGCCAGCAGCTCGGACAGGATAAGAGGAAACACCATATATTTT
>15|TRBD1|TRBJ2-1|NA|TRBV28
CASRPPRGSYNEQFF
TGTGCCAGCAGACCTCCCAGGGGGTCTTACAATGAGCAGTTCTTC
>13|TRBD1|TRBJ1-2|NA|TRBV7-9
CASSDRGPYGYTF
TGTGCCAGCAGCGACAGGGGCCCCTATGGCTACACCTTC
>16|NA|TRBJ2-3|NA|TRBV27
CASSFELAASTDTQYF
TGTGCCAGCAGTTTTGAACTAGCAGCTAGCACAGATACGCAGTATTTT
>16|NA|TRBJ1-5|NA|TRBV27
CASNRYGRGSNQPQHF
TGTGCCAGCAATCGTTACGGACGGGGAAGCAATCAGCCCCAGCATTTT
>12|NA|TRBJ1-1|once|TRBV2
CASTGDATEAFF
TGTGCCAGCACGGGGGATGCCACTGAAGCTTTCTTT
>13|TRBD1|TRBJ2-5|NA|TRBV19
CASSIGQGETQYF
TGTGCCAGTAGTATAGGACAGGGAGAGACCCAGTACTTC
>16|TRBD2|TRBJ2-5|NA|TRBV5-1
CASSRGGDGRGETQYF
TGCGCCAGCTCGCGGGGAGGGGATGGAAGGGGAGAGACCCAGTACTTC
>15|NA|TRBJ1-3|NA|TRBV15
CATSRRVDSGNTIYF
TGTGCCACCAGCAGGAGGGTAGACTCTGGAAACACCATATATTTT
>14|NA|TRBJ2-5|NA|TRBV30
CAWKLGRALETQYF
TGTGCCTGGAAACTCGGCAGGGCTTTAGAGACCCAGTACTTC
>13|NA|TRBJ1-1|NA|TRBV14
CASSQYMNTEAFF
TGTGCCAGCAGCCAGTACATGAACACTGAAGCTTTCTTT
>15|NA|TRBJ2-7|NA|TRBV28
CASSSPTGQFYEQYF
TGTGCCAGCAGTTCCCCGACAGGACAGTTCTACGAGCAGTACTTC
>13|NA|TRBJ1-1|NA|TRBV6-5
CASSPTGGNEAFF
TGTGCCAGCAGCCCGACCGGGGGAAATGAGGCTTTCTTT
>14|NA|TRBJ1-1|NA|TRBV13
CASSPRSGNTEAFF
TGTGCCAGCAGCCCACGATCAGGGAACACTGAAGCTTTCTTT